The rows below give T cell receptor beta chains drawn from one sample of a study of CD8+ T cells in alopecia areata. The protocol was immunoSEQ multiplex PCR, while the TCRdb copy is restricted to in-frame clones and leaves out a portion. The sample has around 190,000 clones, about 64% seen once. Sequenced material: CD4+ T cells sorted from blood, taken at week 4, from a patient treated with tofacitinib. The receptors derive from a human donor with alopecia areata. The CDR3 runs from the conserved cysteine through the conserved F or W.

>TRBJ2-2|TRBV7-9
CASSPSAGELFF
>TRBJ1-4|TRBV30
CAWSVKRVINEKLFF
>TRBJ1-6|TRBV6-5
CASGDTRRDSPLHF
>TRBJ1-5|TRBV7-2
CASSHRTSSSDRNQPQHF
>TRBJ2-1|TRBV5-1
CASSLDRGEQFF
>TRBJ2-1|TRBV2
CASSAFGGGAGNEQFF
>TRBJ2-1|TRBV29-1
CSVRDRRHNEQFF
>TRBJ2-7|TRBV30
CAWSAGDRSIPYEQYF
>TRBJ1-6|TRBV27
CASRGENSPLHF
>TRBJ1-2|TRBV18
CASSEGGPYGYTF
>TRBJ2-3|TRBV2
CASRGPGTDTQYF
>TRBJ2-3|TRBV2
CASRLGSTDTQYF
>TRBJ1-2|TRBV5-4
CASSFRGADGYTF
>TRBJ1-1|TRBV6-5
CASSYQGRGEAFF
>TRBJ2-3|TRBV11-1
CASSLYRTTDTQYF
>TRBJ1-1|TRBV25-1
CASRFSGMNTEAFF
>TRBJ2-7|TRBV6-5
CASSSFDRSLHF
>TRBJ1-5|TRBV2
CASSAVAGGGNQPQHF
>TRBJ1-2|TRBV7-9
CASSPGQGANGYTF
>TRBJ1-4|TRBV29-1
CSVTTTNEKLFF
>TRBJ2-5|TRBV27
CASSSAGQGEETQYF
>TRBJ2-7|TRBV5-6
CASSLSVTVSSYEQYF
>TRBJ1-2|TRBV27
CASRSGTFGYTF
>TRBJ2-4|TRBV7-8
CASSHRQGIAKNIQYF
>TRBJ1-2|TRBV30
CAWDRDWPFSYGYTF
>TRBJ2-7|TRBV15
CATSRGGSQAGQYF
>TRBJ2-6|TRBV19
CASSRTISGANVLTF
>TRBJ2-7|TRBV7-2
CASSKPGLAAYEQYF
>TRBJ1-6|TRBV6-5
CASSLGQGYNSPLHF
>TRBJ2-1|TRBV29-1
CSVGGGPIYNEQFF
>TRBJ2-3|TRBV6-5
CASSSGRLVDTQYF
>TRBJ2-2|TRBV7-2
CASISILGLNGELFF
>TRBJ1-1|TRBV29-1
CSVVGGGTEAFF
>TRBJ2-1|TRBV27
CASSLGGSLNNEQFF
>TRBJ1-1|TRBV29-1
CSVGSGAGNTEAFF
>TRBJ2-1|TRBV11-2
CASRFRQGVDEQFF
>TRBJ1-1|TRBV5-1
CASRTGTMNTEAFF
>TRBJ2-1|TRBV5-4
CASSLVDSDNEQFF
>TRBJ2-5|TRBV5-4
CASSLVSRVETQYF
>TRBJ1-2|TRBV29-1
CSVGGSGYGYTF
>TRBJ2-5|TRBV5-1
CASSEGQGPQETQYF
>TRBJ1-5|TRBV19
CASTPSTGWNQPQHF
>TRBJ2-5|TRBV7-2
CASSPDRAVETQYF
>TRBJ2-2|TRBV7-2
CASSPGTGAPGELFF
>TRBJ2-3|TRBV30
CAWSRAVSTDTQYF
>TRBJ2-3|TRBV29-1
CSVGYRGFTDTQYF
>TRBJ1-5|TRBV30
CAWSLRGDQPQHF
>TRBJ1-2|TRBV29-1
CSVGHTGDGYTF
>TRBJ2-4|TRBV7-9
CASSSNRNLLAKNIQYF
>TRBJ2-1|TRBV7-2
CASSRTSGGPSSYNEQFF
>TRBJ1-2|TRBV4-2
CASSQDFDRDYGYTF
>TRBJ1-1|TRBV30
CAWSVGGFMGTEAFF
>TRBJ2-6|TRBV29-1
CSVREVLRDRRQPGANVLTF
>TRBJ2-5|TRBV7-9
CASSLALAEKETQYF
>TRBJ2-1|TRBV2
CASSQPGLAGGDEQFF